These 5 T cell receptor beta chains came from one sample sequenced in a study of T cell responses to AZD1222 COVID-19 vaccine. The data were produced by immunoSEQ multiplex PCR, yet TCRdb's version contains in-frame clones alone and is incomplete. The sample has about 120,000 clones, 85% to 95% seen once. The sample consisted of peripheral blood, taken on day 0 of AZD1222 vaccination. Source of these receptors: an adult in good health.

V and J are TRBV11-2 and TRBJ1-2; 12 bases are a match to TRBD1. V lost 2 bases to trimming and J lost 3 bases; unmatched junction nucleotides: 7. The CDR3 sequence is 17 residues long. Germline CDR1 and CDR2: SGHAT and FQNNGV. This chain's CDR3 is CASSLPGDRGRYYGYTF. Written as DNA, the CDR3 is TGTGCCAGCAGCTTACCCGGGGACAGGGGGCGCTACTATGGCTACACCTTC.

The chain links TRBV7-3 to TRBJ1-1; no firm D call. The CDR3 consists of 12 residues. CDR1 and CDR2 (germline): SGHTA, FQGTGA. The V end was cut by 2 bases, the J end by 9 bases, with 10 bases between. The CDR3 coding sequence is TGTGCCAGCAGCTTAGTTAGTGGGCAAGCTTTCTTT. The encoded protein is CASSLVSGQAFF.

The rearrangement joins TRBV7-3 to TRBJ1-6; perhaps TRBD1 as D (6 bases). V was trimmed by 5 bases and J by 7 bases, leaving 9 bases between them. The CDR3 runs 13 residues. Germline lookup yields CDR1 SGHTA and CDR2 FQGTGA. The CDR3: CASSHTGNSPLHF. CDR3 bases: TGTGCCAGCAGCCATACAGGGAATTCACCCCTCCACTTT.

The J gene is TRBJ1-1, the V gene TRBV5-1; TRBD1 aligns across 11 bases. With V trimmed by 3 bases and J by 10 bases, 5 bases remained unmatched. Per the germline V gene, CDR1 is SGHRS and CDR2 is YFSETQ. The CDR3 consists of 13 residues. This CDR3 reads CASSWTGGSGAFF. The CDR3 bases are TGCGCCAGCAGCTGGACAGGGGGCAGCGGAGCTTTCTTT. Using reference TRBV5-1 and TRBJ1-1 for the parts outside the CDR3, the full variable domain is KAGVTQTPRYLIKTRGQQVTLSCSPISGHRSVSWYQQTPGQGLQFLFEYFSETQRNKGNFPGRFSGRQFSNSRSEMNVSTLELGDSALYLCASSWTGGSGAFFGQGTRLTVV.

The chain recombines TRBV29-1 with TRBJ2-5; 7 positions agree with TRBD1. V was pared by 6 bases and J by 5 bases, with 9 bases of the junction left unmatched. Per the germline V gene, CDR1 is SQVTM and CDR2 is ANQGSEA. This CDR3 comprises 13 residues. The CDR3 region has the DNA TGCAGCGTCACCAGGGGGTCCGGGGAGACCCAGTACTTC. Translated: CSVTRGSGETQYF.